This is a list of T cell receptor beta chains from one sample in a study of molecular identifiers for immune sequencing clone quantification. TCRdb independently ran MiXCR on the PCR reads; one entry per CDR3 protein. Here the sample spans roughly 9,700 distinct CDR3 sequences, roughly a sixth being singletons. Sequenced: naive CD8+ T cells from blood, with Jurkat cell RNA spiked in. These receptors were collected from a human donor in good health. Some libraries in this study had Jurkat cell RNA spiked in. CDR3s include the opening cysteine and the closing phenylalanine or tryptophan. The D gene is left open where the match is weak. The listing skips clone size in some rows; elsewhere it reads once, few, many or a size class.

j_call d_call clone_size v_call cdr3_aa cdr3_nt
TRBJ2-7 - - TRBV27 CASSLSGGYEQYF TGTGCCAGCAGTTTATCTGGCGGATACGAGCAGTACTTC
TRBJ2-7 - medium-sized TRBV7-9 CASSLGGSEQYF TGTGCCAGCAGCTTAGGGGGAAGCGAGCAGTACTTC
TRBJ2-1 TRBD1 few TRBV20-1 CSASSVRVVQGDEQFF TGCAGTGCTAGTAGCGTGCGGGTGGTGCAGGGGGATGAGCAGTTCTTC
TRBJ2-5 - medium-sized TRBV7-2 CASSLGSLAFETQYF TGTGCCAGCAGCCTGGGGAGTCTAGCCTTCGAGACCCAGTACTTC
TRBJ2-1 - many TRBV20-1 CSARVAYEQFF TGCAGTGCTAGAGTAGCGTATGAGCAGTTCTTC
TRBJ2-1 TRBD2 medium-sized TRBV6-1 CASSEVGLPPLPF TGTGCCAGCAGTGAAGTGGGACTACCGCCCCTTCCCTTC
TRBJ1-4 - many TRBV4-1 CASRTRGRLNEKLFF TGCGCCAGCCGCACCAGGGGACGGCTTAATGAAAAACTGTTTTTT
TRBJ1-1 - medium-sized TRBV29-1 CSVLADTEAFF TGCAGCGTTCTGGCGGACACTGAAGCTTTCTTT
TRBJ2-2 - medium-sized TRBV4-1 CASSQSWGTLGVRTGELFF TGCGCCAGCAGCCAAAGCTGGGGAACCCTCGGAGTTCGGACCGGGGAGCTGTTTTTT
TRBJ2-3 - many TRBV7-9 CASSLGGTGTDTQYF TGTGCCAGCAGCTTAGGTGGGACTGGCACAGATACGCAGTACTTT
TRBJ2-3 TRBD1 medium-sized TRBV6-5 CASSLQGASDTQYF TGTGCCAGCAGTTTACAGGGGGCGTCAGATACGCAGTATTTT
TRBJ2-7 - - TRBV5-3 CASSLGGGLCEQYF TGTGCCAGCAGCTTGGGTGGCGGCCTATGCGAGCAGTACTTC
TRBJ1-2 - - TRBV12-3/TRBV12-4 CASSRTGYNPHGYTF TGTGCCAGCAGCCGTACAGGGTATAATCCCCATGGCTACACCTTC
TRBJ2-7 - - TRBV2 CASSSGRDSYEQYF TGTGCCAGCAGTTCCGGGAGAGATTCCTACGAGCAGTACTTC
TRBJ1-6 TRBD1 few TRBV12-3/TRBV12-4 CASSHPGQGALNSPLHF TGTGCCAGCAGTCATCCCGGACAGGGGGCTCTCAATTCACCCCTCCACTTT
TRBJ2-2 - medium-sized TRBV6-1 CASSEFGQLGDTGELFF TGTGCCAGCAGTGAATTCGGACAGTTGGGGGACACCGGGGAGCTGTTTTTT
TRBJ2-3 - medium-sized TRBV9 CASSSGSPDTQYF TGTGCCAGCAGCTCCGGTAGCCCAGATACGCAGTATTTT
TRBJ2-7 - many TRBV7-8 CATMTRLLDEQYF TGTGCCACCATGACACGTCTCCTCGACGAGCAGTACTTC
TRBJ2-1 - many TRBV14 CASSQDHGEQFF TGTGCCAGCAGCCAAGATCACGGGGAGCAGTTCTTC
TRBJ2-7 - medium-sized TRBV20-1 CSARSSGDSYEQYF TGCAGTGCTAGAAGTTCAGGGGACTCCTACGAGCAGTACTTC
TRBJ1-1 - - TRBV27 CASSLSTEGITEAFF TGTGCCAGCAGTTTATCGACCGAAGGGATCACTGAAGCTTTCTTT
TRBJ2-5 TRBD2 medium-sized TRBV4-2 CASSQNPSGRAGYAQYF TGTGCCAGCAGCCAGAATCCTAGCGGGAGGGCGGGGTACGCCCAGTACTTC
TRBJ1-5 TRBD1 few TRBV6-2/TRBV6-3 CASSYSSEGAQVFQPQHF TGTGCCAGCAGTTACTCGAGTGAGGGGGCGCAAGTTTTCCAGCCCCAGCATTTT
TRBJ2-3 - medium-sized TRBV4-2 CASSQGYGISDTQYF TGTGCCAGCAGCCAAGGGTACGGGATCTCAGATACGCAGTATTTT
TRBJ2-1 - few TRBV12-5 CASGLFSNEQFF TGTGCTAGTGGTTTGTTCAGCAATGAGCAGTTCTTC
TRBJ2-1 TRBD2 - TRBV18 CASSPPVWTSGSDEQFF TGTGCCAGCTCACCACCGGTTTGGACTAGCGGGAGTGATGAGCAGTTCTTC
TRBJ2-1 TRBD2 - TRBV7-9 CASSPRAGARGNEQFF TGTGCCAGCAGCCCCCGGGCGGGAGCTAGGGGTAATGAGCAGTTCTTC